This T cell receptor (beta chain) was profiled in a study of T cell responses to AZD1222 COVID-19 vaccine. TCRdb's table, derived via immunoSEQ multiplex PCR, lists solely in-frame clones and lacks some. This sample has 100,000 to 150,000 clones, with 84% found just once. Trimming took 2 bases from V and 4 from J, leaving 3 bases between them. Germline V gene data show CDR1 as KGHSH and CDR2 as LQKENI. The CDR3 contains 12 residues. This sequence was found in an adult who received the AZD1222 COVID-19 vaccine. The sequenced sample was peripheral blood, obtained 28 days after the second AZD1222 dose. The rearrangement links TRBV18 to TRBJ1-3, with D uncertain. CDR3 bases: TGTGCCAGCTCACCAGAGGGAAACACCATATATTTT. Its protein is CASSPEGNTIYF.